This is a list of T cell receptor beta chains from one sample in a study of OX40 agonist ivuxolimab in advanced cancers. Repertoires were generated with immunoSEQ multiplex PCR, while TCRdb's copy carries only in-frame clones and drops some. This sample has about 49,000 clones, with more than 85% found just once. Sequenced here: CD4+ or CD8+ T cells sorted from blood, sampled in a trial of the OX40 agonist ivuxolimab. The receptors were gathered from an adult with an advanced solid tumor such as melanoma, head and neck, liver or kidney cancer. CDR3s include the opening cysteine and the closing phenylalanine or tryptophan. A D gene is named only where the DNA matches it firmly. Only some rows state a clone size, as once, few, many or a class for expanded clones.

cdr3_nt: TGTGCCTGGGCAGAGAATTCCTACAATGAGCAGTTCTTC
cdr3_aa: CAWAENSYNEQFF
v_call: TRBV30
j_call: TRBJ2-1
d_call: -
clone_size: once

cdr3_nt: TGTGCCAGCAGTGATGGGCGCAGCTCGAACACCGGGGAGCTGTTTTTT
cdr3_aa: CASSDGRSSNTGELFF
v_call: TRBV25-1
j_call: TRBJ2-2
d_call: -
clone_size: -

cdr3_nt: TGCGCCAGCAGCCAAGATACAGGGAGGGAGACCATATATTTT
cdr3_aa: CASSQDTGRETIYF
v_call: TRBV4-3
j_call: TRBJ1-3
d_call: -
clone_size: -

cdr3_nt: TGCACCACCTGGACAGGGGAGAATAATTCACCCCTCCACTTT
cdr3_aa: CTTWTGENNSPLHF
v_call: TRBV1
j_call: TRBJ1-6
d_call: -
clone_size: -

cdr3_nt: TGTGCCAGCAGTTCTAGCCCCGAGCAGTTCTTC
cdr3_aa: CASSSSPEQFF
v_call: TRBV27
j_call: TRBJ2-1
d_call: -
clone_size: -

cdr3_nt: TGCAGCGTTGAAGAGGGCCAAGAGACCCAGTACTTC
cdr3_aa: CSVEEGQETQYF
v_call: TRBV29-1
j_call: TRBJ2-5
d_call: -
clone_size: -

cdr3_nt: TGTGCCTGGAGTGTCTACAGTAATTCACCCCTCCACTTT
cdr3_aa: CAWSVYSNSPLHF
v_call: TRBV30
j_call: TRBJ1-6
d_call: -
clone_size: -

cdr3_nt: TGTGCCAGCAGCATAACAGGGGGCGTAAGGGAGACCCAGTACTTC
cdr3_aa: CASSITGGVRETQYF
v_call: TRBV9
j_call: TRBJ2-5
d_call: TRBD1
clone_size: -

cdr3_nt: TGTGCCAGCAGTTTGACGACAGGACGTAATGGGGAAAAACTGTTTTTT
cdr3_aa: CASSLTTGRNGEKLFF
v_call: TRBV11-3
j_call: TRBJ1-4
d_call: -
clone_size: once

cdr3_nt: TGTGCCAGCAGCGTTGAGGGCCCCGCAGATACGCAGTATTTT
cdr3_aa: CASSVEGPADTQYF
v_call: TRBV9
j_call: TRBJ2-3
d_call: -
clone_size: -

cdr3_nt: TGCAGTGCGCCGGCTGGGGAGACCCAGTACTTC
cdr3_aa: CSAPAGETQYF
v_call: TRBV20-1
j_call: TRBJ2-5
d_call: -
clone_size: -

cdr3_nt: TGTGCCTGGAGCGGAGGATTCAATCAGCCCCAGCATTTT
cdr3_aa: CAWSGGFNQPQHF
v_call: TRBV30
j_call: TRBJ1-5
d_call: -
clone_size: few

cdr3_nt: TGTGCCAGCAGCGCGACAGGGGTTACCTCGAGGACTGAAGCTTTCTTT
cdr3_aa: CASSATGVTSRTEAFF
v_call: TRBV11-3
j_call: TRBJ1-1
d_call: TRBD1
clone_size: -

cdr3_nt: TGTGCCAGCAGTGAAGTGAGCCTCTTAGGTGAGCAGTTCTTC
cdr3_aa: CASSEVSLLGEQFF
v_call: TRBV6-1
j_call: TRBJ2-1
d_call: -
clone_size: once

cdr3_nt: TGTGCCATCCCGGGACTAGCGAACACAGATACGCAGTATTTT
cdr3_aa: CAIPGLANTDTQYF
v_call: TRBV6-1
j_call: TRBJ2-3
d_call: TRBD2
clone_size: -

cdr3_nt: TGCAGCGTTGAGCGTCAGGAAAACACTGAAGCTTTCTTT
cdr3_aa: CSVERQENTEAFF
v_call: TRBV29-1
j_call: TRBJ1-1
d_call: -
clone_size: -

cdr3_nt: TGCGCCAGCAGCTTCGGACAGGGGGGAGACGAGCAGTACTTC
cdr3_aa: CASSFGQGGDEQYF
v_call: TRBV5-1
j_call: TRBJ2-7
d_call: TRBD1
clone_size: -

cdr3_nt: TGTGCCAGCAGCCAAGACAGGGAGGTAAACGAGCAGTACTTC
cdr3_aa: CASSQDREVNEQYF
v_call: TRBV11-3
j_call: TRBJ2-7
d_call: -
clone_size: -

cdr3_nt: TGCGCCAGCAGCTTGAGCCAGGTAGGCAAAAACATTCAGTACTTC
cdr3_aa: CASSLSQVGKNIQYF
v_call: TRBV5-1
j_call: TRBJ2-4
d_call: -
clone_size: -

cdr3_nt: TGTGCCAGCAGCGTAGGGACAATGGGAGTCGACGTCGGGGAGCTGTTTTTT
cdr3_aa: CASSVGTMGVDVGELFF
v_call: TRBV9
j_call: TRBJ2-2
d_call: -
clone_size: few

cdr3_nt: TGTGCCACCACAGGGGGCCCTAATGAAAAACTGTTTTTT
cdr3_aa: CATTGGPNEKLFF
v_call: TRBV7-9
j_call: TRBJ1-4
d_call: TRBD1
clone_size: -

cdr3_nt: TGTGCCAGCATTGACGACGGGCTCTATGGCTACACCTTC
cdr3_aa: CASIDDGLYGYTF
v_call: TRBV6-6
j_call: TRBJ1-2
d_call: -
clone_size: many

cdr3_nt: TGTGCCAGCAGTCCCGGGACAGGGGGCGGCTACGAGCAGTACTTC
cdr3_aa: CASSPGTGGGYEQYF
v_call: TRBV6-5
j_call: TRBJ2-7
d_call: TRBD1
clone_size: -

cdr3_nt: TGTGCCAGCAGTTACGATGCCAATTCACCCCTCCACTTT
cdr3_aa: CASSYDANSPLHF
v_call: TRBV6-6
j_call: TRBJ1-6
d_call: -
clone_size: -

cdr3_nt: TGTGCCAGCAGTGGGACAGGGGCGATTCAGCCCCAGCATTTT
cdr3_aa: CASSGTGAIQPQHF
v_call: TRBV2
j_call: TRBJ1-5
d_call: TRBD1
clone_size: -

cdr3_nt: TGTGCCAGCAGCTTGGAGGTACAGGGGGCTGGAACCTATAATTCACCCCTCCACTTT
cdr3_aa: CASSLEVQGAGTYNSPLHF
v_call: TRBV5-8
j_call: TRBJ1-6
d_call: TRBD1
clone_size: -

cdr3_nt: TGTGCCAGCACCTCTAGCGGGCCGGGCAATGAGCAGTTCTTC
cdr3_aa: CASTSSGPGNEQFF
v_call: TRBV11-3
j_call: TRBJ2-1
d_call: TRBD2
clone_size: -

cdr3_nt: TGTGCCAGCAGTGGCGAGGGCGACACCGGGGAGCTGTTTTTT
cdr3_aa: CASSGEGDTGELFF
v_call: TRBV25-1
j_call: TRBJ2-2
d_call: -
clone_size: -

cdr3_nt: TGTGCCAGCAGCTTGGGTACACCAGGGATCCCCTACGAGCAGTACTTC
cdr3_aa: CASSLGTPGIPYEQYF
v_call: TRBV5-8
j_call: TRBJ2-7
d_call: -
clone_size: once

cdr3_nt: TGTGCCAGCAGCATAGGTTGGGGTATGGTTGGCTACACCTTC
cdr3_aa: CASSIGWGMVGYTF
v_call: TRBV6-5
j_call: TRBJ1-2
d_call: -
clone_size: -

cdr3_nt: TGTGCCAGCAGCTTTGGCCGGCCAGGAGATACGCAGTATTTT
cdr3_aa: CASSFGRPGDTQYF
v_call: TRBV5-8
j_call: TRBJ2-3
d_call: -
clone_size: -

cdr3_nt: TGCGCCAGCAGCAAAGACAGAATTGAGACCTACGAGCAGTACTTC
cdr3_aa: CASSKDRIETYEQYF
v_call: TRBV5-1
j_call: TRBJ2-7
d_call: -
clone_size: -

cdr3_nt: TGTGCCAGCAGCTTAGCCACAGGGGCCTACGAGCAGTACTTC
cdr3_aa: CASSLATGAYEQYF
v_call: TRBV7-2
j_call: TRBJ2-7
d_call: TRBD1
clone_size: -

cdr3_nt: TGTGCCTGGAGGCCCCCAGGGGCCACCCATGGCTACACCTTC
cdr3_aa: CAWRPPGATHGYTF
v_call: TRBV30
j_call: TRBJ1-2
d_call: -
clone_size: -

cdr3_nt: TGTGCCAGCACAAAAGGACAGGCCTACGAGCAGTACTTC
cdr3_aa: CASTKGQAYEQYF
v_call: TRBV2
j_call: TRBJ2-7
d_call: TRBD1
clone_size: -

cdr3_nt: TGTGCCAGCAGTTCAGACAGGGATGAGACCCAGTACTTC
cdr3_aa: CASSSDRDETQYF
v_call: TRBV7-3
j_call: TRBJ2-5
d_call: TRBD1
clone_size: -

cdr3_nt: TGTGCCAGTAGTCCTAGGGGACAGGGGAGAACTGAAGCTTTCTTT
cdr3_aa: CASSPRGQGRTEAFF
v_call: TRBV19
j_call: TRBJ1-1
d_call: TRBD1
clone_size: -

cdr3_nt: TGCGCCAGCAGCACTGGGGGGGGAGATACGCAGTATTTT
cdr3_aa: CASSTGGGDTQYF
v_call: TRBV10-1
j_call: TRBJ2-3
d_call: TRBD2
clone_size: -

cdr3_nt: TGTGCCAGCAGCGCTCACTATGGCTACACCTTC
cdr3_aa: CASSAHYGYTF
v_call: TRBV9
j_call: TRBJ1-2
d_call: -
clone_size: -

cdr3_nt: TGCAGCGTCATAGGGACAGGGGGGATTACTGGAAACACCATATATTTT
cdr3_aa: CSVIGTGGITGNTIYF
v_call: TRBV29-1
j_call: TRBJ1-3
d_call: TRBD1
clone_size: -

cdr3_nt: TGTGCCAGCAGTTCGGGACAGACCCCAGAGACCCAGTACTTC
cdr3_aa: CASSSGQTPETQYF
v_call: TRBV28
j_call: TRBJ2-5
d_call: TRBD1
clone_size: -

cdr3_nt: TGTGCCAGCGGGTCAGGGGGCGTCTATGGCTACACCTTC
cdr3_aa: CASGSGGVYGYTF
v_call: TRBV25-1
j_call: TRBJ1-2
d_call: TRBD1
clone_size: -

cdr3_nt: TGTGCCATCAGTGATGTACAGGGAAATTCACCCCTCCACTTT
cdr3_aa: CAISDVQGNSPLHF
v_call: TRBV10-3
j_call: TRBJ1-6
d_call: -
clone_size: -

cdr3_nt: TGTGCAAGTCCCACTCGAACGGGTACCTATGAGCAGTTCTTC
cdr3_aa: CASPTRTGTYEQFF
v_call: TRBV12-2
j_call: TRBJ2-1
d_call: -
clone_size: -

cdr3_nt: TGTGCCAGCCGGGAGAGCGGGGGCTCGAACTACGAGCAGTACTTC
cdr3_aa: CASRESGGSNYEQYF
v_call: TRBV19
j_call: TRBJ2-7
d_call: TRBD2
clone_size: -

cdr3_nt: TGCGCCAGCAGCCAAGGGGCGGGTCCGACCCAGTACTTC
cdr3_aa: CASSQGAGPTQYF
v_call: TRBV4-1
j_call: TRBJ2-5
d_call: -
clone_size: -

cdr3_nt: TGTGCCACCAGCAGTCCAGAGCCCAATTCAAACCAGTACTTC
cdr3_aa: CATSSPEPNSNQYF
v_call: TRBV15
j_call: TRBJ2-7
d_call: -
clone_size: -

cdr3_nt: TGTGCCTGGGGACAAAGGCTCAATCAGCCCCAGCATTTT
cdr3_aa: CAWGQRLNQPQHF
v_call: TRBV30
j_call: TRBJ1-5
d_call: -
clone_size: -

cdr3_nt: TGTGCCAGCAGTTACGCTAATAACTATGGCTACACCTTC
cdr3_aa: CASSYANNYGYTF
v_call: TRBV6-6
j_call: TRBJ1-2
d_call: -
clone_size: -

cdr3_nt: TGCGCCAGCAGCCCAGAGCCGTATAGCAATCAGCCCCAGCATTTT
cdr3_aa: CASSPEPYSNQPQHF
v_call: TRBV4-1
j_call: TRBJ1-5
d_call: -
clone_size: -

cdr3_nt: TGTGCCAGCACCAGAGGACTAGTTGACACCGGGGAGCTGTTTTTT
cdr3_aa: CASTRGLVDTGELFF
v_call: TRBV2
j_call: TRBJ2-2
d_call: TRBD2
clone_size: -

cdr3_nt: TGTGCCTGGCAAGTTTTGATGGAGACCCAGTACTTC
cdr3_aa: CAWQVLMETQYF
v_call: TRBV30
j_call: TRBJ2-5
d_call: -
clone_size: -

cdr3_nt: TGTGCCAGCTCACCACCCGGACAGGGCCGTGGCTACACCTTC
cdr3_aa: CASSPPGQGRGYTF
v_call: TRBV18
j_call: TRBJ1-2
d_call: TRBD1
clone_size: -

cdr3_nt: TGTGCCAGCAGCACCGGCGGACAGGGGGCTTATGGCTACACCTTC
cdr3_aa: CASSTGGQGAYGYTF
v_call: TRBV7-8
j_call: TRBJ1-2
d_call: TRBD1
clone_size: -

cdr3_nt: TGTGCCAGCAGTGACGGCGGGGGGAACTACGAGCAGTACTTC
cdr3_aa: CASSDGGGNYEQYF
v_call: TRBV6-1
j_call: TRBJ2-7
d_call: TRBD2
clone_size: -

cdr3_nt: TGTGCCAGTAGTATATTCTCGTACCAAGAGACCCAGTACTTC
cdr3_aa: CASSIFSYQETQYF
v_call: TRBV19
j_call: TRBJ2-5
d_call: -
clone_size: -

cdr3_nt: TGCGCCAGCAGCCCGGGACTAGCGGGAGGGCAATGGACCTACGAGCAGTACTTC
cdr3_aa: CASSPGLAGGQWTYEQYF
v_call: TRBV4-1
j_call: TRBJ2-7
d_call: TRBD2
clone_size: -